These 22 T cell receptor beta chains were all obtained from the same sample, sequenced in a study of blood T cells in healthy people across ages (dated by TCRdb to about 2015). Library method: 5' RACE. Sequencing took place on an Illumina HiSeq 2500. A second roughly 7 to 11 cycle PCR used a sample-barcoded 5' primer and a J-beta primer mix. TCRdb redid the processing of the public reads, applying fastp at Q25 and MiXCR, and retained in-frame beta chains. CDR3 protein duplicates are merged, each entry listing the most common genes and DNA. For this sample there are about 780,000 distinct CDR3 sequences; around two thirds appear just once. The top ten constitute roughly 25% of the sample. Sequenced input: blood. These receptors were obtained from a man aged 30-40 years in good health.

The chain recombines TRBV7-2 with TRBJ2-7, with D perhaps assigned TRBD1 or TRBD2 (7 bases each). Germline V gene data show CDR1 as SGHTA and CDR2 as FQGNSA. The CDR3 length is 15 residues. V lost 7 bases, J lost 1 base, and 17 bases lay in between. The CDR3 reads CASTPGGDGSYEQYF. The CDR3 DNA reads TGTGCCAGCACCCCAGGGGGGGATGGGTCCTACGAGCAGTACTTC.

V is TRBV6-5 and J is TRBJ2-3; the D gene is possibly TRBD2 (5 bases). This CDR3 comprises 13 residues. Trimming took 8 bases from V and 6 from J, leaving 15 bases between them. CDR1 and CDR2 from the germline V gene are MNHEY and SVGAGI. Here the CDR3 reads CASCPMAGDTQYF. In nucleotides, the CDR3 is TGTGCCAGCTGCCCGATGGCGGGTGATACGCAGTATTTT.

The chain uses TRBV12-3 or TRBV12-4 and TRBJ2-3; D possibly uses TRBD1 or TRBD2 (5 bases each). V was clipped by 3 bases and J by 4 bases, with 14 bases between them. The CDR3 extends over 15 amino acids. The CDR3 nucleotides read TGTGCCAGCAGTTTTAGTAGAGGGGTCGCAGATACGCAGTATTTT. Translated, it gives CASSFSRGVADTQYF.

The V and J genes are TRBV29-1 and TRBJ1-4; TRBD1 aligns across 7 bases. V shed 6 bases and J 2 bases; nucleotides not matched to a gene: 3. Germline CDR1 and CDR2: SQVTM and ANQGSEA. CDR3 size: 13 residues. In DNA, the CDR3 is TGCAGCGTATTGGACAGGACTAATGAAAAACTGTTTTTT. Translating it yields CSVLDRTNEKLFF. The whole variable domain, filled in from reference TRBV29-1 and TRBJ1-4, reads SAVISQKPSRDICQRGTSLTIQCQVDSQVTMMFWYRQQPGQSLTLIATANQGSEATYESGFVIDKFPISRPNLTFSTLTVSNMSPEDSSIYLCSVLDRTNEKLFFGSGTQLSVL.

CDR3 region: CASSQDLWTGHYEQYF. The DNA for the CDR3 is TGCGCCAGCAGCCAAGATTTATGGACAGGGCACTACGAGCAGTACTTC. This rearrangement joins TRBV4-3 to TRBJ2-4; the match to TRBD1 covers 8 bases. Gene TRBJ2-7 matches the end of the DNA better, so the J call may be wrong. In germline, CDR1 is LGHNA, CDR2 YSLEER. The CDR3 length is 16 residues.

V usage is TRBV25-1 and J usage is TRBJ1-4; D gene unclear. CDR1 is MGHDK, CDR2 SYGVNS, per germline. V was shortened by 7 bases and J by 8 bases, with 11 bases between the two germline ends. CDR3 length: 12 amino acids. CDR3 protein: CASNLGREKLFF. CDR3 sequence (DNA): TGTGCCAGCAATTTAGGGAGGGAAAAACTGTTTTTT.

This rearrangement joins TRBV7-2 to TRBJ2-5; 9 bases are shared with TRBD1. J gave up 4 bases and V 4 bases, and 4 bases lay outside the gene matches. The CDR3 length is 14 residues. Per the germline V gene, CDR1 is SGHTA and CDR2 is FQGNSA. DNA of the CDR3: TGTGCCAGCAGCTACGACAGGGGGTCAGAGACCCAGTACTTC. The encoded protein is CASSYDRGSETQYF.

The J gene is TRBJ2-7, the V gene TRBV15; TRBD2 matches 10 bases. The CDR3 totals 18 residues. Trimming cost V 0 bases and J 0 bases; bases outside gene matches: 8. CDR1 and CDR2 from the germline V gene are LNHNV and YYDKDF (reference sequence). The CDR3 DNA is TGTGCCACCAGCAGAGATCGGCTAGCGGGGGTTGACTCCTACGAGCAGTACTTC. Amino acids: CATSRDRLAGVDSYEQYF.

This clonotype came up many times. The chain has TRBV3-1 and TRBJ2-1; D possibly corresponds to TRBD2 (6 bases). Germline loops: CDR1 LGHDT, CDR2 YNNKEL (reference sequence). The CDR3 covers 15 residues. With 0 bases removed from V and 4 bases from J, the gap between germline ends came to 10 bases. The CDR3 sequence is CASSQDSGRYNEQFF. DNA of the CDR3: TGTGCCAGCAGCCAAGATAGCGGCAGATACAATGAGCAGTTCTTC.

The CDR3 sequence is CASSLSRRGKGTQYF. The CDR3 DNA reads TGTGCCAGCAGTTTATCCAGGAGGGGTAAGGGGACCCAGTACTTC. J is TRBJ2-5 and V is TRBV27; maybe TRBD2 (6 bases). Germline CDR1 reads MNHEY; CDR2 reads SMNVEV (reference sequence). Trimming took off 0 bases at V and 7 bases at J, with 15 bases between the two ends. This CDR3 is built from 15 residues.

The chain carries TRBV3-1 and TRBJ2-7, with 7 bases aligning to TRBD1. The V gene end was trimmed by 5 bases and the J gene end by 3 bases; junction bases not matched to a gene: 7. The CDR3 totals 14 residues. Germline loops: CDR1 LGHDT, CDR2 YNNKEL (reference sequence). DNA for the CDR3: TGTGCCAGCAGCTTCGCAGGGGGAGACTACGAGCAGTACTTC. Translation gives CASSFAGGDYEQYF.

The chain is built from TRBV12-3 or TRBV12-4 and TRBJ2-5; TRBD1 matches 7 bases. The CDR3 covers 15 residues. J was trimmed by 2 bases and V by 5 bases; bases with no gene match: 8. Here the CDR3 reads CASSRGQVLQETQYF. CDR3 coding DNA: TGTGCCAGCAGTCGCGGACAGGTGTTACAAGAGACCCAGTACTTC.

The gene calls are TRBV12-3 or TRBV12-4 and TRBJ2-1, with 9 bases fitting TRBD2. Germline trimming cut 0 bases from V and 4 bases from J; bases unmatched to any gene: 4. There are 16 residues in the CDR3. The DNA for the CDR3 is TGTGCCAGCAGTTTAGCGGCGGGGGGGCCGTACAATGAGCAGTTCTTC. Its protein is CASSLAAGGPYNEQFF.

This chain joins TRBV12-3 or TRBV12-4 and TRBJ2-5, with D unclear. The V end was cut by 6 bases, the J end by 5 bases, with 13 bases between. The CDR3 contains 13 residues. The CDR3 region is CASSFSVPETQYF. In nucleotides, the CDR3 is TGTGCCAGCAGCTTCAGTGTTCCCGAGACCCAGTACTTC.

CDR3 protein: CASSPPESDTQYF. The CDR3 coding sequence is TGTGCCAGCAGCCCACCCGAATCAGATACGCAGTATTTT. This rearrangement joins TRBV7-2 to TRBJ2-3, with no clear D. The CDR3 has 13 residues. V dropped 5 bases and J dropped 4 bases, with 10 bases sitting between them. From germline, CDR1 is SGHTA and CDR2 FQGNSA.

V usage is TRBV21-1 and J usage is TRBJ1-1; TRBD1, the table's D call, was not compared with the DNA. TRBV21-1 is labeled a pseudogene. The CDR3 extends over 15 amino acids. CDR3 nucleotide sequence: TGTGCCAGCAGCAAAGACCCAGGGAAGAACACTGAAGCTTTCTTT. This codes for CASSKDPGKNTEAFF.

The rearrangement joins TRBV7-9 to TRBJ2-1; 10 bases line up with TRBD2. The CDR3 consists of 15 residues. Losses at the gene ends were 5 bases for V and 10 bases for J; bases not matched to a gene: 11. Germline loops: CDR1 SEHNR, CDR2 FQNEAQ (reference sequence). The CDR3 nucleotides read TGTGCCAGCAGCCCGAGCGGGGGGGCCTCCGGAGAGCAGTTCTTC. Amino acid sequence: CASSPSGGASGEQFF.

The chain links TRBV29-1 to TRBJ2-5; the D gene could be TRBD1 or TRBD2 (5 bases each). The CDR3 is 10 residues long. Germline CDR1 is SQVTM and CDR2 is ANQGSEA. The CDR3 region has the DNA TGCAGTTGGGGGCAAGAGACCCAGTACTTC. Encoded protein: CSWGQETQYF.

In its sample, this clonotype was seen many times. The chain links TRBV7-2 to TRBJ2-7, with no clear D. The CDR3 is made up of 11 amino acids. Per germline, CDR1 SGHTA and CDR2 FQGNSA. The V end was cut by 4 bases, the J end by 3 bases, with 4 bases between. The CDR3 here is CASSSDYEQYF. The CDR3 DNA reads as TGTGCCAGCAGCTCCGACTACGAGCAGTACTTC.

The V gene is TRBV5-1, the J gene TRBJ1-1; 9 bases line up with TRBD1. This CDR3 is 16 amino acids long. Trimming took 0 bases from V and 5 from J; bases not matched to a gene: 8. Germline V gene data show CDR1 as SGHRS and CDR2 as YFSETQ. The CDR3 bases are TGCGCCAGCAGCTTGGTCACAGGGGGCGAAGGGACTGAAGCTTTCTTT. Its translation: CASSLVTGGEGTEAFF. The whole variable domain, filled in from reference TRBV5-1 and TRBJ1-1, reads KAGVTQTPRYLIKTRGQQVTLSCSPISGHRSVSWYQQTPGQGLQFLFEYFSETQRNKGNFPGRFSGRQFSNSRSEMNVSTLELGDSALYLCASSLVTGGEGTEAFFGQGTRLTVV.

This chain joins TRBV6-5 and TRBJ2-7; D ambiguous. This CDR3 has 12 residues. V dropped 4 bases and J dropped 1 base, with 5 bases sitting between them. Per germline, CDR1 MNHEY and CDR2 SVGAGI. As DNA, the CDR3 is TGTGCCAGCAGTTGGCTTTCCTACGAGCAGTACTTC. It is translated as CASSWLSYEQYF.

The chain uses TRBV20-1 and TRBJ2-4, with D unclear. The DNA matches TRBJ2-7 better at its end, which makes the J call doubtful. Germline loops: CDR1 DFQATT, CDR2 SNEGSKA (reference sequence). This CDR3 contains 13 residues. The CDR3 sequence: CSAQPFSSYEQYF. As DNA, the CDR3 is TGCAGTGCCCAACCCTTCTCATCCTACGAGCAGTACTTC.